The 22 T cell receptor beta chains below were found in one sample sequenced in a study of radiotherapy plus CTLA-4 blockade in lung cancer. Here immunoSEQ multiplex PCR was the method, and the copy in TCRdb shows in-frame clones only, minus some. The table includes more than 95,000 clones, roughly 80% detected once. Specimen: peripheral blood, collected from a patient treated with radiotherapy plus ipilimumab. These receptors all come from a human donor with non-small cell lung cancer who had a partial response to radiotherapy plus ipilimumab.

This sequence joins TRBV6-5 and TRBJ2-3, with 8 bases matching TRBD2. Trimming at V came to 7 bases and at J to 1 base, leaving 4 bases not matched to a gene. CDR1 is MNHEY and CDR2 is SVGAGI in the germline V gene. The length of the CDR3 is 14 residues. In nucleotides, the CDR3 is TGTGCCAGCAACGGACTAGCCCGCACAGATACGCAGTATTTT. It is translated as CASNGLARTDTQYF.

The chain employs TRBV10-3 and TRBJ1-5, with D possibly TRBD1 on 6 matching bases. Germline V gene data show CDR1 as ENHRY and CDR2 as SYGVKD. This CDR3 comprises 14 residues. V lost 4 bases and J 5 bases, leaving 12 bases between the germline ends. The CDR3 DNA reads TGTGCCATCAGTGCTCGGGACAATGATCAGCCCCAGCATTTT. It translates to CAISARDNDQPQHF.

This rearrangement joins TRBV2 to TRBJ1-2; D remains unclear. The germline gives CDR1 SNHLY, CDR2 FYNNEI. V shed 5 bases and J shed 4 bases, with 8 bases lying between them. The CDR3 is made up of 12 amino acids. CDR3 sequence reads: CASSRLGYGYTF. The CDR3 DNA reads as TGTGCCAGCAGTAGACTGGGCTATGGCTACACCTTC. Together with reference TRBV2 and TRBJ1-2, the CDR3 gives the full variable domain: EPEVTQTPSHQVTQMGQEVILRCVPISNHLYFYWYRQILGQKVEFLVSFYNNEISEKSEIFDDQFSVERPDGSNFTLKIRSTKLEDSAMYFCASSRLGYGYTFGSGTRLTVV.

The rearrangement uses TRBV6-5 and TRBJ1-2, with 7 nucleotides matching TRBD1. V lost 8 bases, J lost 6 bases, and 9 bases stayed unmatched. Germline V CDR1 and CDR2: MNHEY, SVGAGI. CDR3 length: 13 residues. The CDR3 DNA sequence: TGTGCCAGCGGAAACAGGGGACGAGATGGCTACACCTTC. Its protein is CASGNRGRDGYTF.

The chain employs TRBV5-1 and TRBJ1-1, with 7 bases fitting TRBD1. CDR3 length: 12 amino acids. Germline values: CDR1 SGHRS, CDR2 YFSETQ. Unmatched junction bases numbered 8, after V lost 4 bases and J lost 11 bases. CDR3 in DNA: TGCGCCAGCAGCATGACAGGGACGGGGGCTTTCTTT. Translation: CASSMTGTGAFF.

The rearrangement joins TRBV30 to TRBJ1-6; TRBD1 might be the D (6 bases). The CDR3 totals 13 residues. Between the trimmed V and J ends, which lost 0 bases and 7 bases, there was a span of 7 bases. Germline V gene lookup returns CDR1 GTSNPN and CDR2 SVGIG (reference sequence). The CDR3 region has the DNA TGTGCCTGGAGTGTACAGGGAAATTCACCCCTCCACTTT. It is translated as CAWSVQGNSPLHF.

The rearrangement uses TRBV5-1 and TRBJ1-2; no definite D call. This CDR3 region has 13 residues. Deletions cut 4 bases from V and 8 bases from J, with 15 bases between. From germline, CDR1 is SGHRS and CDR2 YFSETQ. The DNA of the CDR3 is TGCGCCAGCAGCGCCGGGAGGGATGGGGGCTACACCTTC. This sequence encodes CASSAGRDGGYTF.

V and J are TRBV5-5 and TRBJ2-5; D remains ambiguous. This CDR3 comprises 13 residues. The germline V and J ends were trimmed by 0 bases and 2 bases, with 5 bases remaining between them. The germline V gene has CDR1 SGHKS and CDR2 YYEKEE (reference sequence). CDR3 nucleotides: TGTGCCAGCAGCTTGGAACAGCAAGAGACCCAGTACTTC. Amino acid sequence: CASSLEQQETQYF.

V gene TRBV28 combines with J gene TRBJ2-7; D is ambiguous. The CDR3 extends over 12 amino acids. Germline V lookup: CDR1 MDHEN, CDR2 SYDVKM. V was pared by 4 bases and J by 10 bases, with 14 bases between. Here the CDR3 reads CASSSAHGSQYF. CDR3 DNA sequence: TGTGCCAGCAGTTCCGCGCATGGTTCCCAGTACTTC.

The chain has TRBV9 and TRBJ1-3, with 8 positions matching TRBD1. Trimming cost V 6 bases and J 4 bases; bases outside gene matches: 6. The CDR3 covers 14 residues. Per germline, CDR1 SGDLS and CDR2 YYNGEE. This chain's CDR3 is CASTRTGLGNTIYF. For the CDR3, the DNA is TGTGCCAGCACCAGGACAGGGCTAGGAAACACCATATATTTT.

This clone has a single count. The CDR3 protein is CASSPPTGGVTGELFF. In DNA, the CDR3 is TGTGCCAGCAGCCCACCCACGGGGGGGGTAACCGGGGAGCTGTTTTTT. V and J are TRBV5-4 and TRBJ2-2, with 8 bases aligning to TRBD2. Germline V gene lookup returns CDR1 SGHNT and CDR2 YYREEE (reference sequence). J gave up 5 bases and V 4 bases, and 10 bases lay outside the gene matches. CDR3 length: 16 amino acids.

The chain links TRBV27 to TRBJ2-2, with a possible D match to TRBD2 (5 bases). V was clipped by 1 base and J by 3 bases, with 15 bases between them. Germline loops: CDR1 MNHEY, CDR2 SMNVEV (reference sequence). The CDR3 spans 17 residues. CDR3 sequence: CASSLLLAGFYTGELFF. The DNA of the CDR3 is TGTGCCAGCAGTTTATTACTCGCGGGCTTTTACACCGGGGAGCTGTTTTTT.

CDR3 DNA: TGTGCCAGCAGTGAAACACCGGGACAGATCTACGAGCAGTACTTC. Translated: CASSETPGQIYEQYF. V and J are TRBV6-1 and TRBJ2-7; TRBD1 aligns across 7 bases. J gave up 3 bases and V 2 bases, and 7 bases lay outside the gene matches. CDR1 and CDR2 (germline): MNHNS, SASEGT. CDR3 length equals 15 residues.

This clone was found once. V and J are TRBV19 and TRBJ1-2, with D unclear. The CDR3 runs to 15 residues. CDR1 is LNHDA and CDR2 is SQIVND in the germline V gene (reference sequence). V lost 10 bases, J lost 5 bases, and 23 bases lay in between. CDR3 nucleotide sequence: TGTGCCACCATGAGAGGAGGCTCCCCGCGATATGGCTACACCTTC. As protein: CATMRGGSPRYGYTF.

Concerning this clone itself: Other DNA sequences from this sample encode an identical CDR3 as well. This rearrangement joins TRBV7-8 to TRBJ2-7; D may be TRBD1 (7 bases). CDR3 length equals 13 residues. The V and J ends lost 0 bases and 6 bases respectively, with 9 bases between them. Germline CDR1 and CDR2: SGHVS and FQNEAQ. The CDR3: CASSLAQGGEQYV. The CDR3 DNA sequence: TGTGCCAGCAGCTTAGCCCAGGGGGGCGAGCAGTACGTC.

The V and J genes are TRBV6-1 and TRBJ1-2, with 8 nucleotides matching TRBD1. V lost 7 bases, J lost 7 bases, and 5 bases stayed unmatched. The germline gives CDR1 MNHNS, CDR2 SASEGT. CDR3 length equals 12 residues. CDR3 coding DNA: TGTGCCAGCAACCCAGGGGGCTTTGGCTACACCTTC. This encodes CASNPGGFGYTF.

The gene calls are TRBV27 and TRBJ2-7; TRBD1 might be the D (5 bases). Germline V lookup: CDR1 MNHEY, CDR2 SMNVEV (reference sequence). This CDR3 region has 12 residues. V lost 11 bases to trimming and J lost 6 bases, with 17 bases between them. CDR3: CASQRGPGEQYF. The CDR3 region has the DNA TGTGCCTCCCAAAGGGGTCCGGGCGAGCAGTACTTC.

The CDR3 here is CASSEEPPGQGAGEAFF. The CDR3 DNA reads TGTGCCAGCAGTGAAGAGCCTCCGGGACAGGGGGCTGGTGAAGCTTTCTTT. J is TRBJ1-1 and V is TRBV2; 12 bases are shared with TRBD1. CDR3 length: 17 residues. With V trimmed by 1 base and J by 7 bases, 10 bases remained unmatched. The V gene's germline CDR1 is SNHLY and CDR2 FYNNEI.

The rearrangement joins TRBV18 to TRBJ2-5, with D hard to call. The V gene's germline CDR1 is KGHSH and CDR2 LQKENI. The CDR3 contains 19 residues. V dropped 6 bases and J dropped 1 base, with 27 bases sitting between them. CDR3 coding DNA: TGTGCCAGCTCGCTCAGTTCTGCTCACAGCTCTGAAGCCCAAGAGACCCAGTACTTC. Residues: CASSLSSAHSSEAQETQYF. Full variable domain (remainder filled in from reference TRBV18 and TRBJ2-5): NAGVMQNPRHLVRRRGQEARLRCSPMKGHSHVYWYRQLPEEGLKFMVYLQKENIIDESGMPKERFSAEFPKEGPSILRIQQVVRGDSAAYFCASSLSSAHSSEAQETQYFGPGTRLLVL.

The CDR3 is CASSLTENNYGYTF. In nucleotides, the CDR3 is TGTGCCAGCAGCTTAACAGAGAATAACTATGGCTACACCTTC. The gene calls are TRBV7-8 and TRBJ1-2; unclear D gene. There are 14 residues in the CDR3. V dropped 2 bases and J dropped 1 base, with 8 bases sitting between them. Germline CDR1 and CDR2: SGHVS and FQNEAQ. Complete variable domain (other parts from reference TRBV7-8 and TRBJ1-2): GAGVSQSPRYKVAKRGQDVALRCDPISGHVSLFWYQQALGQGPEFLTYFQNEAQLDKSGLPSDRFFAERPEGSVSTLKIQRTQQEDSAVYLCASSLTENNYGYTFGSGTRLTVV.

The chain has TRBV4-1 and TRBJ1-5; D perhaps matches TRBD1 (5 bases). V was trimmed by 4 bases and J by 1 base, leaving 11 bases between them. The V gene's germline CDR1 is MGHRA and CDR2 YSYEKL. This CDR3 has 15 residues. The CDR3 DNA reads TGCGCCAGCAGCCCGGGACTGAACAGCAATCAGCCCCAGCATTTT. Translating gives CASSPGLNSNQPQHF.

The chain recombines TRBV28 with TRBJ1-3, with D perhaps TRBD1 (6 bases). With 4 bases removed from V and 0 bases from J, the gap between germline ends came to 22 bases. Looked up from germline, CDR1 is MDHEN and CDR2 is SYDVKM. This CDR3 spans 19 amino acids. CDR3 region: CASSSTGILSLYSGNTIYF. The CDR3 region has the DNA TGTGCCAGCAGTTCCACAGGGATCCTAAGCCTCTACTCTGGAAACACCATATATTTT.